Presented here are 3 T cell receptor beta chains from one specimen sequenced in a study of B cell selection in AIRE deficiency. The protocol was immunoSEQ multiplex PCR, while the TCRdb copy is restricted to in-frame clones and leaves out a portion. The sample includes roughly 18,000 clones, more than 85% of them seen just once. Regulatory T cells were sorted as CD4+CD25hiCD127low/negative cells. Sequencing input: CD4+CD25+ Tregs sorted from PBMCs. All receptors derive from a human donor in good health.

This chain links TRBV5-1 with TRBJ2-7; D possibly corresponds to TRBD1 (6 bases). Germline assignment: CDR1 SGHRS and CDR2 YFSETQ. The germline V and J ends were trimmed by 2 bases and 2 bases, with 14 bases remaining between them. The CDR3 is 15 amino acids. The CDR3 sequence is CASSLGITGTYEQYF. The CDR3 nucleotides are TGCGCCAGCAGCTTAGGGATAACAGGGACCTACGAGCAGTACTTC.

V is TRBV18 and J is TRBJ2-1, with D possibly being TRBD1 or TRBD2 (5 bases each). The CDR3 totals 15 residues. Trimming took off 6 bases at V and 4 bases at J, with 16 bases between the two ends. Germline CDR1 KGHSH, CDR2 LQKENI. CDR3 DNA: TGTGCCAGCTCCCTCACTGGGACGGATTACAATGAGCAGTTCTTC. Its translation: CASSLTGTDYNEQFF.

This chain uses TRBV11-2 with TRBJ2-7, with D hard to call. The V end was cut by 5 bases, the J end by 4 bases, with 3 bases between. The CDR3 is 10 residues long. Germline V gives CDR1 SGHAT, CDR2 FQNNGV. The DNA of the CDR3 is TGTGCCAGCAGCCAGTACGAGCAGTACTTC. This codes for CASSQYEQYF.